What follows is one TCR beta chain and its context. Its target is unknown. These data originate in a study of Ad26.COV2.S vaccination and SARS-CoV-2 variants. Study-wide context: Ad26.COV2.S, an intramuscular injection, was given once or twice 56 days apart. Study conclusions and caveats: Post-vaccination spike-specific CD8+ and CD4+ T cell responses reportedly had substantial breadth.

Regarding treatment: around 19 received Ad26.COV2.S at low or high dose, single or two shots; roughly 5 received placebo; per-sample allocation not given. Vaccine and placebo recipients were sampled on day 63 after the first injection. Vaccination used an Ad26 vector expressing Wuhan-strain SARS-CoV-2 spike. TCRdb's table, derived via immunoSEQ multiplex PCR, lists solely in-frame clones and lacks some. This sample has around 450,000 clones, with about 90% found just once. CDR3 length equals 15 residues. Trimming cost V 5 bases and J 4 bases, with 13 bases left between them. Germline loops: CDR1 SGHRS, CDR2 YFSETQ.

Sample: peripheral blood, taken in a trial of Ad26.COV2.S vaccine versus placebo. The chain joins TRBV5-1 to TRBJ2-6; no clear D. The TCR sequence derives from a person aged 18 to 59 who received the Ad26.COV2.S COVID-19 vaccine or a placebo. DNA of the CDR3: TGCGCCAGCAGAGTGTCGGGTACAGGGGCCAACGTCCTGACTTTC. This encodes CASRVSGTGANVLTF. The full variable domain, in which reference TRBV5-1 and TRBJ2-6 provide the parts outside the CDR3, is KAGVTQTPRYLIKTRGQQVTLSCSPISGHRSVSWYQQTPGQGLQFLFEYFSETQRNKGNFPGRFSGRQFSNSRSEMNVSTLELGDSALYLCASRVSGTGANVLTFGAGSRLTVL.